A selection of T cell receptor beta chains follows, all from one sample in a study of blood T cell repertoires in COVID-19. Libraries were prepared by immunoSEQ multiplex PCR; TCRdb keeps only in-frame clonotypes and omits some of them. The sample lists tens of thousands of clones; more than 75% were seen once. The sequencing input was peripheral blood. The source is a man aged 45-60 years with active or convalescent COVID-19. Each CDR3 is given with its conserved first and last residue. The order of the fields is D gene, J gene, V gene, clone size, CDR3 DNA, CDR3 protein. The D gene is left open where the match is weak. Clone size is given for some rows only: seen once, a few or many times, or a class if the clone is expanded.

d_gene: TRBD2; j_gene: TRBJ2-5; v_gene: TRBV27; abundance: .; CDR3nt: TGTGCCAGCAGTTTAAGGCGGGGGCAAGAGACCCAGTACTTC; CDR3aa: CASSLRRGQETQYF
d_gene: .; j_gene: TRBJ2-7; v_gene: TRBV7-9; abundance: .; CDR3nt: TGTGCCAGCAGCTCCCGGAGAGGACAAGCCTACGAGCAGTACTTC; CDR3aa: CASSSRRGQAYEQYF
d_gene: TRBD1; j_gene: TRBJ1-5; v_gene: TRBV6-5; abundance: .; CDR3nt: TGTGCCAGCAGTCACAGGGGTAGCAATCAGCCCCAGCATTTT; CDR3aa: CASSHRGSNQPQHF
d_gene: TRBD2; j_gene: TRBJ2-7; v_gene: TRBV30; abundance: once; CDR3nt: TGTGCCTTCAATAGCGGGCACAGCTCCTACGAGCAGTACTTC; CDR3aa: CAFNSGHSSYEQYF
d_gene: .; j_gene: TRBJ1-1; v_gene: TRBV7-9; abundance: .; CDR3nt: TGTGCCAGCAGCCCCCCCGGGGGGGTGGCTTTCTTT; CDR3aa: CASSPPGGVAFF
d_gene: .; j_gene: TRBJ2-1; v_gene: TRBV9; abundance: .; CDR3nt: TGTGCCAGCAGCGTAGTCACAGGGAAGAATGAGCAGTTCTTC; CDR3aa: CASSVVTGKNEQFF
d_gene: TRBD1; j_gene: TRBJ2-5; v_gene: TRBV11-1; abundance: .; CDR3nt: TGTGCCAGCAGCATTGGGACAGGGAGAGAGACCCAGTACTTC; CDR3aa: CASSIGTGRETQYF
d_gene: .; j_gene: TRBJ2-5; v_gene: TRBV29-1; abundance: .; CDR3nt: TGCAGCGTTGGACTATTCCAAGAGACCCAGTACTTC; CDR3aa: CSVGLFQETQYF
d_gene: .; j_gene: TRBJ1-2; v_gene: TRBV28; abundance: .; CDR3nt: TGTGCCAGCAGCCGATTTCAGGACGGGGACTATGGCTACACCTTC; CDR3aa: CASSRFQDGDYGYTF
d_gene: .; j_gene: TRBJ1-1; v_gene: TRBV19; abundance: .; CDR3nt: TGTGCCAGTAGCGGCGGCTTTGGGAACACTGAAGCTTTCTTT; CDR3aa: CASSGGFGNTEAFF
d_gene: .; j_gene: TRBJ2-7; v_gene: TRBV5-4; abundance: .; CDR3nt: TGTGCCAGCGGCCACACAGGGAATCTAAACCACGAGCAGTACTTC; CDR3aa: CASGHTGNLNHEQYF
d_gene: .; j_gene: TRBJ1-2; v_gene: TRBV11-3; abundance: few; CDR3nt: TGTGCCAGCACCTCTTCGTCCGGGGGGAAATATGGCTACACCTTC; CDR3aa: CASTSSSGGKYGYTF
d_gene: .; j_gene: TRBJ1-1; v_gene: TRBV5-4; abundance: .; CDR3nt: TGTGCCAGCACCATAGGGAGGGCTGAAGCTTTCTTT; CDR3aa: CASTIGRAEAFF
d_gene: .; j_gene: TRBJ1-1; v_gene: TRBV11-2; abundance: .; CDR3nt: TGTGCCAGCAGCTTAACAACAGACACTGAAGCTTTCTTT; CDR3aa: CASSLTTDTEAFF
d_gene: .; j_gene: TRBJ1-2; v_gene: TRBV28; abundance: .; CDR3nt: TGTGCCAGCAGTTTGGGCGGACACGGCGTAGGGGGCTACACCTTC; CDR3aa: CASSLGGHGVGGYTF
d_gene: TRBD2; j_gene: TRBJ2-1; v_gene: TRBV2; abundance: .; CDR3nt: TGTGCCAGAAACAAGCGGGGGGGCACGGATGAGCAATTCTTC; CDR3aa: CARNKRGGTDEQFF
d_gene: TRBD2; j_gene: TRBJ2-3; v_gene: TRBV5-4; abundance: .; CDR3nt: TGTGCCAGCAGCTCGCCCACTAGCGGACCGTCGGATACGCAGTATTTT; CDR3aa: CASSSPTSGPSDTQYF
d_gene: TRBD1; j_gene: TRBJ1-2; v_gene: TRBV5-1; abundance: .; CDR3nt: TGCGCCAGCAGCCCGTCGACAGGGTTCGACGATGGCTACACCTTC; CDR3aa: CASSPSTGFDDGYTF
d_gene: TRBD1; j_gene: TRBJ1-4; v_gene: TRBV27; abundance: .; CDR3nt: TGTGCCAGCCGTCCCCTCGGGGACAGGGCCATTTTTGGTGAAAAACTGTTTTTT; CDR3aa: CASRPLGDRAIFGEKLFF
d_gene: .; j_gene: TRBJ1-5; v_gene: TRBV10-3; abundance: .; CDR3nt: TGTGCCATCAGTGACCCCGGGACACCTCACCAGCATTTT; CDR3aa: CAISDPGTPHQHF
d_gene: TRBD1; j_gene: TRBJ2-3; v_gene: TRBV28; abundance: .; CDR3nt: TGTGCCAGTATCCGGACAGGTACGCAGTATTTT; CDR3aa: CASIRTGTQYF
d_gene: TRBD2; j_gene: TRBJ2-2; v_gene: TRBV27; abundance: .; CDR3nt: TGTGCCAGCAGTTTAGCTAGCGGGGCGGCCGGGGAGCTGTTTTTT; CDR3aa: CASSLASGAAGELFF
d_gene: .; j_gene: TRBJ2-1; v_gene: TRBV5-1; abundance: .; CDR3nt: TGCGCCAGCAGCTTGCAAGGACAGAGCTCCTACAATGAGCAGTTCTTC; CDR3aa: CASSLQGQSSYNEQFF
d_gene: TRBD2; j_gene: TRBJ2-5; v_gene: TRBV4-1; abundance: .; CDR3nt: TGCGCCAGCAGCCTCCTAGCGGGGGAACAAGAGACCCAGTACTTC; CDR3aa: CASSLLAGEQETQYF
d_gene: TRBD1; j_gene: TRBJ1-6; v_gene: TRBV6-5; abundance: .; CDR3nt: TGTGCCAGCAGAGACAGGGATTCACCCCTCCACTTT; CDR3aa: CASRDRDSPLHF
d_gene: .; j_gene: TRBJ1-4; v_gene: TRBV27; abundance: .; CDR3nt: TGTGCCAGCAGCCAAAGGGGCACAACATTGGTCGAAAAACTGTTTTTT; CDR3aa: CASSQRGTTLVEKLFF
d_gene: .; j_gene: TRBJ2-5; v_gene: TRBV10-3; abundance: few; CDR3nt: TGTGCCATCAGTGAGTACAGGGAGGAGACCCAGTACTTC; CDR3aa: CAISEYREETQYF
d_gene: .; j_gene: TRBJ2-5; v_gene: TRBV5-4; abundance: .; CDR3nt: TGTGCCAGCAGCCAAGAGACTGGAGAGACCCAGTACTTC; CDR3aa: CASSQETGETQYF
d_gene: .; j_gene: TRBJ2-1; v_gene: TRBV6-1; abundance: .; CDR3nt: TGTGCCAGCAGTGAAGGCGCTAGCACCGGCTATGAGCAGTTCTTC; CDR3aa: CASSEGASTGYEQFF
d_gene: TRBD1; j_gene: TRBJ1-5; v_gene: TRBV9; abundance: .; CDR3nt: TGTGCCAGCAGCCGCGGGACAGGCAACCTGCCCCAGCATTTT; CDR3aa: CASSRGTGNLPQHF
d_gene: TRBD1; j_gene: TRBJ1-1; v_gene: TRBV11-2; abundance: .; CDR3nt: TGTGCCAGCAGCCCGTGGACAGGGAGGAGGGACACTGAAGCTTTCTTT; CDR3aa: CASSPWTGRRDTEAFF
d_gene: TRBD2; j_gene: TRBJ2-1; v_gene: TRBV15; abundance: .; CDR3nt: TGTGCCACCAGTATTCAACTAGCGGGAGGGCTCTGGGGTGAGCAGTTCTTC; CDR3aa: CATSIQLAGGLWGEQFF
d_gene: .; j_gene: TRBJ1-2; v_gene: TRBV7-6; abundance: .; CDR3nt: TGTGCCAGCAGCTCCCAGGAAGGCTATGGCTACACCTTC; CDR3aa: CASSSQEGYGYTF
d_gene: TRBD1; j_gene: TRBJ1-6; v_gene: TRBV19; abundance: .; CDR3nt: TGTGCCAGTAGTATATTTCTCCGGACAGGGCGAAATTCACCCCTCCACTTT; CDR3aa: CASSIFLRTGRNSPLHF
d_gene: TRBD1; j_gene: TRBJ1-6; v_gene: TRBV4-1; abundance: .; CDR3nt: TGCGCCAGCAGCCAACCGGACAGGGGTATTTCACCCCTCCACTTT; CDR3aa: CASSQPDRGISPLHF